Reported below is one T cell receptor beta chain. Antigen specificity is unknown. Because it lacks the conserved phenylalanine or tryptophan at the end, this CDR3 is likely a read error. The germline V gene encodes CDR1 LGHNA and CDR2 YSLEER. The CDR3 extends over 24 amino acids. V lost 7 bases, J lost 1 base, and 38 bases lay in between. This sample stems from a study of molecular identifiers for immune sequencing clone quantification. About the study: With replicates, the RNA of about 20,000 or 100,000 naive CD8 cells was split five ways and four were sequenced. Findings of the study overall: Clonotypes topping 20 RNA copies carried over 97% of effector molecules but under 1% of naive ones.

Libraries from naive CD8 cells were generated from approximately 20,000 to 1,000,000 sorted cells (with 10%, 30% or 50% RNA). TCRdb redid the calling of the PCR reads with MiXCR, one entry per CDR3 protein. Of over 55,000 distinct CDR3 sequences in the sample, less than 20% are singletons; the top ten hold approximately 1.6%. This sequence was found in a human donor in good health. Some libraries in this study had Jurkat cell RNA spiked in. V gene TRBV4-3 combines with J gene TRBJ1-6; a weak D match, TRBD1 (5 bases). The sequenced sample consisted of naive CD8+ T cells from blood, with Jurkat cell RNA spiked in. This sample's subset: FACS-sorted CD8+CD4-CCR7+CD45RA+ naive T cells. CDR3 sequence reads: CASITRGRGQASRMNGSYNSPLHL. The CDR3 nucleotides read TGCGCCAGCATCACACGGGGACGTGGCCAGGCAAGCCGTATGAACGGGTCCTATAATTCACCCCTCCACCTT.